In its sample, the clone carrying this T cell receptor (beta chain) was seen many times. The data were taken from a study of blood T cell repertoires in COVID-19. Study-level background: Samples of COVID-19 (acute and convalescent) were obtained from the United States, Italy and Spain. From T cells, B-cell-depleted T cells, or PBMCs came the material, which was cDNA or gDNA.

Everyone who took part was 18 to 89 years old, and they came from over 20 US areas. The germline V gene has CDR1 MNHEY and CDR2 SMNVEV (reference sequence). Trimming pared 4 bases from V and 3 bases from J, leaving 12 bases between. The CDR3 totals 14 residues. Here immunoSEQ multiplex PCR was the method, and the copy in TCRdb shows in-frame clones only, minus some. This sample has hundreds of thousands of clones, with around nine tenths found just once. The chain combines TRBV27 with TRBJ1-1, with D tentatively TRBD1 (5 bases). The sequence came from a man aged 60 to 69 who had recovered from COVID-19. The material sequenced was PBMCs or T cells enriched from blood (not recorded which). DNA for the CDR3: TGTGCCAGCAGTTGGGACTCCTTGGACACTGAAGCTTTCTTT. It yields the protein CASSWDSLDTEAFF.